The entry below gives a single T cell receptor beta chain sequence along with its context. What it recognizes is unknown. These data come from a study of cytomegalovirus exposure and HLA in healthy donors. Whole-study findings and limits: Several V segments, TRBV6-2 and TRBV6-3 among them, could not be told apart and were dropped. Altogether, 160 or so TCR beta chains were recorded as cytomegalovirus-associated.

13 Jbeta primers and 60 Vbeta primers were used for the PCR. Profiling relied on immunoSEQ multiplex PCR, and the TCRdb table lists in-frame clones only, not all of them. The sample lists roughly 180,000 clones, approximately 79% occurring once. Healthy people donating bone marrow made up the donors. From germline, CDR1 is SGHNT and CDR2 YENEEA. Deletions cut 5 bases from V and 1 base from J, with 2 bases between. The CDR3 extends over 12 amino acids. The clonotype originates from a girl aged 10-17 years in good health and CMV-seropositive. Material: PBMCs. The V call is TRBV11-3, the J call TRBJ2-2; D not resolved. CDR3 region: CASSLNTGELFF. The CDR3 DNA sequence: TGTGCCAGCAGCCTGAACACCGGGGAGCTGTTTTTT.